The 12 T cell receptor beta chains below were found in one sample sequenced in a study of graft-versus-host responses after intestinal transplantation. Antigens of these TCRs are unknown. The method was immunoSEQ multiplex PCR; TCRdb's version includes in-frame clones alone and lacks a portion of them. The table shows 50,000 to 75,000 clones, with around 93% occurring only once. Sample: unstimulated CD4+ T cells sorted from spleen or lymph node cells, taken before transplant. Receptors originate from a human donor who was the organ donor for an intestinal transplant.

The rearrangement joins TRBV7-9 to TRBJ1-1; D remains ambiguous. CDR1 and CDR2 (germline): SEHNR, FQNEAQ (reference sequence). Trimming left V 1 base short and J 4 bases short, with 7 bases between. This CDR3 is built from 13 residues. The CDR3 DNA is TGTGCCAGCAGCTTAGACGGGCCCACTGAAGCTTTCTTT. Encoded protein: CASSLDGPTEAFF.

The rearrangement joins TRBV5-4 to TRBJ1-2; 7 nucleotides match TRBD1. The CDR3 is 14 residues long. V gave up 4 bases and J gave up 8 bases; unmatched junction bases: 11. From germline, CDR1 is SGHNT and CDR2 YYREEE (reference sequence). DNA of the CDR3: TGTGCCAGCAGCCCCGCGACAGGGAAATACGGCTACACCTTC. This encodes CASSPATGKYGYTF.

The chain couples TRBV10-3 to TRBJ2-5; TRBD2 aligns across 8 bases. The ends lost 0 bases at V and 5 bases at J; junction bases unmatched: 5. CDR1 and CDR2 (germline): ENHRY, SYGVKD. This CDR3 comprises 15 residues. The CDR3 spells CAISESVGLAETQYF. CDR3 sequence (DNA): TGTGCCATCAGTGAGTCTGTTGGACTAGCTGAGACCCAGTACTTC.

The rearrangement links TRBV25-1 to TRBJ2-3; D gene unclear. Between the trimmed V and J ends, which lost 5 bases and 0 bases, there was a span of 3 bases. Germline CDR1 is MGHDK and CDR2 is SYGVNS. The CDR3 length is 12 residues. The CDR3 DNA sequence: TGTGCCAGCAGTTATAGCACAGATACGCAGTATTTT. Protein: CASSYSTDTQYF. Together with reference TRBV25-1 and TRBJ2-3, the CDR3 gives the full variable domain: EADIYQTPRYLVIGTGKKITLECSQTMGHDKMYWYQQDPGMELHLIHYSYGVNSTEKGDLSSESTVSRIRTEHFPLTLESARPSHTSQYLCASSYSTDTQYFGPGTRLTVL.

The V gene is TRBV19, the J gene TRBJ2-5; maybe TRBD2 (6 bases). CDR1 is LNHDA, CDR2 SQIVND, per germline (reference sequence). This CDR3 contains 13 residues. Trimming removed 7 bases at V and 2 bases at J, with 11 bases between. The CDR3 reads CASKSRGQETQYF. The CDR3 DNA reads TGTGCCAGTAAGTCGCGGGGACAAGAGACCCAGTACTTC.

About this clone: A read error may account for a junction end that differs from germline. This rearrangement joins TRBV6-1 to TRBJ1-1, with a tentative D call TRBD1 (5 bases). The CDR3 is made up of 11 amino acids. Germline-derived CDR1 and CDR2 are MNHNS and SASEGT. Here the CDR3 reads CVSRVNTEAFF. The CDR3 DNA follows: TGTGTCAGCAGGGTAAACACTGAAGCTTTCTTT.

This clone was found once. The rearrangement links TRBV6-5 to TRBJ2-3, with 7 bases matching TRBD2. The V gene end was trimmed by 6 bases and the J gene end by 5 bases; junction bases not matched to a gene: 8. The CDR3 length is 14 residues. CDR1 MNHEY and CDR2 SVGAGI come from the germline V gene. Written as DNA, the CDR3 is TGTGCCAGCAGCCCGACGGGGGGAATAGATACGCAGTATTTT. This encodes CASSPTGGIDTQYF.

The CDR3 here is CASSVLAGGTDTQYF. The CDR3 nucleotides read TGTGCCAGCAGCGTACTAGCGGGGGGGACAGATACGCAGTATTTT. The V call is TRBV9, the J call TRBJ2-3, with 12 bases that match TRBD2. Germline-derived CDR1 and CDR2 are SGDLS and YYNGEE. The CDR3 contains 15 residues. After removal of 1 base from V and 3 bases from J, the junction contained 0 bases not matched to a gene.

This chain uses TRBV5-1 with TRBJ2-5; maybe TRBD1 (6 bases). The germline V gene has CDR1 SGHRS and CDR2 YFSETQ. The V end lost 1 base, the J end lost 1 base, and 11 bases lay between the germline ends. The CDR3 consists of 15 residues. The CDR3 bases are TGCGCCAGCAGCTTGAGGGACACCTTCCAAGAGACCCAGTACTTC. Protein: CASSLRDTFQETQYF.

CDR3 amino acids: CASSQEGRGGEAFF. DNA of the CDR3: TGCGCCAGCAGCCAAGAGGGCAGGGGAGGTGAAGCTTTCTTT. The gene calls are TRBV4-3 and TRBJ1-1, with a weak D call TRBD1 (6 bases). The germline gives CDR1 LGHNA, CDR2 YSLEER. V lost 0 bases, J lost 7 bases, and 12 bases lay in between. This CDR3 is built from 14 residues.

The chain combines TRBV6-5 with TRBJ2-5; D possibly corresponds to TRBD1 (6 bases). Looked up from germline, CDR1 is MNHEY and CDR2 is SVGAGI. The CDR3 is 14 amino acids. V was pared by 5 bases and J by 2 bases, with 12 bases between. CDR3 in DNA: TGTGCCAGCAGTGTCAGGGGTATACAAGAGACCCAGTACTTC. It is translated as CASSVRGIQETQYF.

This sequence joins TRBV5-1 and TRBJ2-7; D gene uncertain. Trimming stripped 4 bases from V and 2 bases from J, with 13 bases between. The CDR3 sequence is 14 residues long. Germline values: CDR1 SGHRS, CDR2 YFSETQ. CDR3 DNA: TGCGCCAGCAGCCCTGGCAGTAAAACCTACGAGCAGTACTTC. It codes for CASSPGSKTYEQYF.